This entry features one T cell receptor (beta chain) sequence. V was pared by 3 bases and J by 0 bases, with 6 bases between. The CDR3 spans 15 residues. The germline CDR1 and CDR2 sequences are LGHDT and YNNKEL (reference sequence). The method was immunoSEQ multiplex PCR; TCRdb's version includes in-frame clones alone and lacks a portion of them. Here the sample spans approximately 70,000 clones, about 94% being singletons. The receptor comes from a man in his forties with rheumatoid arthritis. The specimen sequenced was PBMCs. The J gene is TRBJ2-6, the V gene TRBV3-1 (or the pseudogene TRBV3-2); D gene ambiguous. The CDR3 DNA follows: TGTGCCAGCAGCCAGGCCAGCTCTGGGGCCAACGTCCTGACTTTC. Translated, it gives CASSQASSGANVLTF.